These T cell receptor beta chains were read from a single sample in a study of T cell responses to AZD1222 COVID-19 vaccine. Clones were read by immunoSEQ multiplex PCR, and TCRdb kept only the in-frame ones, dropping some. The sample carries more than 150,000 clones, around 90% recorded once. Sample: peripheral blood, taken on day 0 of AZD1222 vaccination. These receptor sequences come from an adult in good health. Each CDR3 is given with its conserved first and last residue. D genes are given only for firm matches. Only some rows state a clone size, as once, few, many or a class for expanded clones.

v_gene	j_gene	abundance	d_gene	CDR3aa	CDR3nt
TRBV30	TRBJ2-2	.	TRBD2	CAWSQGLAGHGELFF	TGTGCCTGGAGCCAAGGGCTAGCGGGGCACGGGGAGCTGTTTTTT
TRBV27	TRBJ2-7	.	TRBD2	CASSSGPGLYSYEQYF	TGTGCCAGCAGTTCGGGCCCGGGACTATACTCCTACGAGCAGTACTTC
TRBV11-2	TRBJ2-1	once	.	CASSSGTIVYNEQFF	TGTGCCAGCAGCTCCGGGACAATCGTCTACAATGAGCAGTTCTTC
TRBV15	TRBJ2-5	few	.	CATSRGLLAETQYF	TGTGCCACCAGCAGAGGGCTATTGGCAGAGACCCAGTACTTC
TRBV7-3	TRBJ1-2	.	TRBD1	CASSSGTGGYTF	TGTGCCAGCAGCTCCGGGACAGGAGGCTACACCTTC
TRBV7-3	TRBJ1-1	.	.	CASSLGPRHLEAFF	TGTGCCAGCAGCCTGGGACCGAGACACCTTGAAGCTTTCTTT
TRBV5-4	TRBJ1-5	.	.	CASNTPKSLEGQGMTQPQHF	TGTGCCAGCAACACCCCAAAGAGCTTGGAAGGGCAGGGAATGACTCAGCCCCAGCATTTT
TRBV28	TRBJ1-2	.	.	CASSPPNYGYTF	TGTGCCAGCAGTCCCCCTAACTATGGCTACACCTTC
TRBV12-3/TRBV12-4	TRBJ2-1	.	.	CASSLGAGYEQFF	TGTGCCAGCAGTTTGGGCGCGGGGTATGAGCAGTTCTTC
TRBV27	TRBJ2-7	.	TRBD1	CASSLRDRISYEQYF	TGTGCCAGCAGTCTCCGGGACAGGATCTCCTACGAGCAGTACTTC
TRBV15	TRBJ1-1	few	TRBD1	CATSNRDRGGGAEAFF	TGTGCCACCAGCAACCGGGACAGGGGTGGAGGTGCTGAAGCTTTCTTT
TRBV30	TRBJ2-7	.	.	CACWPGRPYEQYF	TGTGCCTGCTGGCCGGGGCGCCCCTACGAGCAGTACTTC
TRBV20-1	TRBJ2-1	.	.	CSASHSAQFF	TGCAGTGCCTCCCATAGCGCGCAGTTCTTC
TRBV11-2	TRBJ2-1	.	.	CASSLRGGRDRRNEQFF	TGTGCCAGCAGCTTAAGGGGGGGGCGAGACCGACGCAATGAGCAGTTCTTC
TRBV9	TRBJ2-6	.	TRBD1	CASRWDSGRRGF	TGTGCCAGCAGATGGGACAGTGGCCGTAGGGGATTC
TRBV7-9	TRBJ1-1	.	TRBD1	CASSSTGGAGGIEAFF	TGTGCCAGCAGCTCTACAGGGGGCGCAGGGGGAATTGAAGCTTTCTTT
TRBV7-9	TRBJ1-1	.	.	CASSLDVRETEAFF	TGTGCCAGCAGCTTAGACGTCAGGGAGACTGAAGCTTTCTTT
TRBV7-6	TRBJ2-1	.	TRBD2	CASSLETGTSGYNEQFF	TGTGCCAGCAGCTTAGAGACTGGGACTAGCGGATACAATGAGCAGTTCTTC
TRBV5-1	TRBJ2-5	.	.	CASSLEGTLFFQETQYF	TGCGCCAGCAGCTTGGAAGGGACTCTCTTCTTCCAAGAGACCCAGTACTTC
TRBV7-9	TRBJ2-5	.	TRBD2	CASRLGTSGSSGGETQYF	TGTGCCAGCAGGTTAGGTACCAGCGGGAGTTCCGGGGGAGAGACCCAGTACTTC
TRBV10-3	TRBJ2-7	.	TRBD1	CAISPGQEVTEQYF	TGTGCCATCAGCCCGGGACAGGAGGTTACCGAGCAGTACTTC
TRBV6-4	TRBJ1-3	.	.	CASSSSWGTGNTIYF	TGTGCCAGCAGCTCCTCGTGGGGAACTGGAAACACCATATATTTT
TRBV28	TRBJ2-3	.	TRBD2	CASSSRGGPTDTQYF	TGTGCCAGCAGTTCGCGGGGGGGACCCACAGATACGCAGTATTTT
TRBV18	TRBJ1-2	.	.	CASSPLSPNYGYTF	TGTGCCAGCTCACCACTTAGCCCTAACTATGGCTACACCTTC
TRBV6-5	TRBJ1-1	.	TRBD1	CASTGQVYTEAFF	TGTGCCAGCACCGGACAGGTTTACACTGAAGCTTTCTTT